Listed here are 32 T cell receptor beta chains from one sample, sequenced in a study of T cells after yellow fever vaccination. TCRdb redid the calling of the 5' RACE reads with MiXCR, one entry per CDR3 protein. The sample includes 170,000 or so distinct CDR3 sequences, about 6% of them seen just once. Specimen: CD4+ T cells sorted from PBMCs, collected on the day of the first yellow fever vaccination. These receptors were taken from a young man who received the YFV17D yellow fever vaccine.

This clonotype was counted between two and nine times. The chain links TRBV19 to TRBJ1-5; unclear D gene. V was cut by 7 bases and J by 3 bases, with 16 bases left in between. Per germline, CDR1 LNHDA and CDR2 SQIVND (reference sequence). CDR3 length: 15 amino acids. CDR3 sequence reads: CASTAAGRYNQPQHF. The CDR3 DNA sequence: TGTGCCAGTACCGCGGCTGGCAGGTACAATCAGCCCCAGCATTTT.

In its sample, this clonotype was seen many times. The J gene is TRBJ1-2, the V gene TRBV20-1; possible D gene TRBD1, 5 bases. Per the germline V gene, CDR1 is DFQATT and CDR2 is SNEGSKA (reference sequence). The CDR3 consists of 13 residues. V lost 3 bases, J lost 5 bases, and 13 bases lay in between. The CDR3, as DNA: TGCAGTGCTAGTTTTGGGGGAAGTTATGGCTACACCTTC. The encoded protein is CSASFGGSYGYTF.

This clonotype appeared a few times. The chain combines TRBV20-1 with TRBJ1-5; D is perhaps TRBD1 (6 bases). Germline CDR1 and CDR2: DFQATT and SNEGSKA (reference sequence). CDR3 length equals 16 residues. Trimming took 8 bases from V and 2 from J, leaving 22 bases between them. The CDR3 spells CSSGRRDKGGNQPQHF. The CDR3 nucleotides read TGCAGTTCCGGAAGGAGGGACAAAGGGGGCAATCAGCCCCAGCATTTT.

A few counts support this clonotype. This sequence joins TRBV6-2 or TRBV6-3 and TRBJ2-7, with D maybe TRBD1 (6 bases). The V gene's germline CDR1 is MNHEY and CDR2 SVGEGT. The V end lost 4 bases, the J end lost 3 bases, and 13 bases lay between the germline ends. The CDR3 consists of 14 residues. CDR3 residues: CASSSQGHVYEQYV. CDR3 nucleotides: TGTGCCAGCAGTTCTCAGGGGCACGTCTACGAGCAGTACGTC.

This clonotype was recorded at least ten times. This chain joins TRBV2 and TRBJ1-1, with D tentatively TRBD1 (5 bases). Germline V gene lookup returns CDR1 SNHLY and CDR2 FYNNEI. The V and J ends lost 8 bases and 1 base respectively, with 11 bases between them. This CDR3 spans 13 amino acids. CDR3 DNA sequence: TGTGCCAGCTCGAACCAGGGGAACACTGAAGCTTTCTTT. As protein: CASSNQGNTEAFF.

This clonotype was counted ten times or more. The chain employs TRBV12-3 or TRBV12-4 and TRBJ2-2, with D uncertain. The CDR3 covers 14 residues. Trimming pared 0 bases from V and 4 bases from J, leaving 6 bases between. Here the CDR3 reads CASSLAPGTGELFF. In nucleotides, the CDR3 is TGTGCCAGCAGTTTAGCCCCAGGCACCGGGGAGCTGTTTTTT.

The chain employs TRBV2 and TRBJ2-7; 8 nucleotides align to TRBD1. The CDR3 extends over 15 amino acids. Trimming took 3 bases from V and 6 from J; bases not matched to a gene: 10. Per the germline V gene, CDR1 is SNHLY and CDR2 is FYNNEI. The CDR3 protein is CASSEVGQGAGEQYF. For the CDR3, the DNA is TGTGCCAGCAGTGAGGTGGGTCAGGGGGCTGGCGAGCAGTACTTC.

Ten or more counts support this clonotype. The chain combines TRBV20-1 with TRBJ2-3; 8 bases agree with TRBD2. Germline CDR1 DFQATT, CDR2 SNEGSKA (reference sequence). The CDR3 consists of 15 residues. V was clipped by 3 bases and J by 0 bases; unmatched bases: 5. CDR3 DNA sequence: TGCAGTGCTAGGGACCCGGGGGGGAGCACAGATACGCAGTATTTT. Translated, it gives CSARDPGGSTDTQYF.

This clonotype appeared many times. This chain links TRBV7-2 with TRBJ2-1, with D tentatively TRBD2 (7 bases). Germline-derived CDR1 and CDR2 are SGHTA and FQGNSA. The V gene lost 5 bases and the J gene lost 6 bases, with 17 bases spanning the gap. The CDR3 contains 15 residues. CDR3 region: CASSMWGGAVNEQFF. DNA for the CDR3: TGTGCCAGCAGCATGTGGGGGGGGGCCGTCAATGAGCAGTTCTTC.

Comments on this clonotype: A much larger clone sits a single nucleotide away, making a read error possible. The chain is built from TRBV7-6 and TRBJ1-6; 8 bases match TRBD1. J lost 9 bases, V lost 11 bases, and 9 bases had no gene match. Germline V gene sequence: CDR1 SGHVS, CDR2 FNYEAQ. This CDR3 comprises 13 residues. The CDR3 sequence is CAVGQGGTSPLHF. DNA for the CDR3: TGTGCCGTCGGACAGGGTGGAACTTCACCCCTCCACTTT. Full variable domain (missing parts from reference TRBV7-6 and TRBJ1-6): GAGVSQSPRYKVTKRGQDVALRCDPISGHVSLYWYRQALGQGPEFLTYFNYEAQQDKSGLPNDRFSAERPEGSISTLTIQRTEQRDSAMYRCAVGQGGTSPLHFGNGTRLTVT.

There are many counts of this clonotype. CDR3 region: CASSSWDRDNYGYTF. The CDR3 DNA is TGTGCCAGCAGTTCGTGGGACAGGGACAACTATGGCTACACCTTC. V usage is TRBV28 and J usage is TRBJ1-2, with TRBD1 matching over 9 bases. Trimming removed 4 bases from V and 2 bases from J; junction bases left unmatched: 5. Germline-derived CDR1 and CDR2 are MDHEN and SYDVKM. This CDR3 has 15 amino acids.

The rearrangement links TRBV20-1 to TRBJ1-6; tentative D call: TRBD1 (6 bases). CDR3 length equals 15 residues. V was cut by 1 base and J by 10 bases, with 17 bases left in between. In germline, CDR1 is DFQATT, CDR2 SNEGSKA (reference sequence). Here the CDR3 DNA reads TGCAGTGCTAGAGGCGGGGGGCAGGGGATCTCACCCCTCCACTTT. Residues: CSARGGGQGISPLHF.

This clonotype was seen only a few times. The chain joins TRBV4-3 to TRBJ1-2; D is possibly TRBD1 (6 bases). This CDR3 region has 15 residues. Looked up from germline, CDR1 is LGHNA and CDR2 is YSLEER. Trimming shortened V by 4 bases and J by 3 bases, and 15 bases separated the two germline ends. The CDR3 bases are TGCGCCAGCAGCCTCTTCATAGGGGGAGACTATGGCTACACCTTC. Its translation is CASSLFIGGDYGYTF.

This clonotype was detected a few times. The chain links TRBV7-2 to TRBJ2-2, with a tentative D call TRBD2 (5 bases). The V and J ends lost 6 bases and 6 bases respectively, with 11 bases between them. Germline V CDR1 and CDR2: SGHTA, FQGNSA. The CDR3 is made up of 13 amino acids. CDR3 nucleotides: TGTGCCAGCAGACCGGGATTGGCCGGGGAGCTGTTTTTT. This encodes CASRPGLAGELFF.

This clonotype turned up a few times. This chain uses TRBV29-1 with TRBJ1-1; TRBD1 matches 7 bases. Germline assignment: CDR1 SQVTM and CDR2 ANQGSEA. V shed 5 bases, J shed 1 base, and the junction held 4 bases outside the gene matches. CDR3 length equals 13 residues. As DNA, the CDR3 is TGCAGCGTTCAACGACAGGGGAACACTGAAGCTTTCTTT. It specifies CSVQRQGNTEAFF.

This clonotype was recorded a few times. This sequence joins TRBV12-3 or TRBV12-4 and TRBJ2-5; D uncertain. CDR3 size: 13 residues. V was trimmed by 3 bases and J by 5 bases, leaving 10 bases between them. The CDR3 loop is CASSLRFSETQYF. CDR3 DNA: TGTGCCAGCAGTTTGAGGTTCTCGGAGACCCAGTACTTC.

This clonotype showed up just a few times. The chain combines TRBV12-3 or TRBV12-4 with TRBJ1-1; possibly TRBD1 for D (5 bases). The V end was cut by 4 bases, the J end by 2 bases, with 14 bases between. The CDR3 has 15 amino acids. This CDR3 is CASSSTGTANTEAFF. Here the CDR3 DNA reads TGTGCCAGCAGTTCTACCGGGACGGCCAACACTGAAGCTTTCTTT.

This clonotype was seen a handful of times. The V and J genes are TRBV7-2 and TRBJ2-7, with 11 bases identical to TRBD2. V lost 5 bases and J lost 3; bases outside the gene matches: 6. Per the germline V gene, CDR1 is SGHTA and CDR2 is FQGNSA. This CDR3 spans 15 amino acids. The CDR3 is CASSTTSGGIYEQYF. For the CDR3, the DNA is TGTGCCAGCAGCACAACTAGCGGGGGAATCTACGAGCAGTACTTC.

This clonotype was observed a few times. The CDR3 spells CAWSSLSGGTYEQYF. For the CDR3, the DNA is TGTGCCTGGAGTAGCCTTAGCGGGGGGACCTACGAGCAGTACTTC. The rearrangement joins TRBV30 to TRBJ2-7; 10 bases match TRBD2. V was clipped by 2 bases and J by 2 bases; unmatched bases: 6. Per the germline V gene, CDR1 is GTSNPN and CDR2 is SVGIG (reference sequence). The CDR3 sequence is 15 residues long.

This clonotype was counted at least ten times. This chain joins TRBV5-1 and TRBJ2-1; 9 bases map to TRBD2. Germline CDR1 reads SGHRS; CDR2 reads YFSETQ. V was pared by 2 bases and J by 7 bases, with 7 bases of the junction left unmatched. This CDR3 spans 15 amino acids. CDR3 sequence: CASSLAGGFRNEQFF. CDR3 in DNA: TGCGCCAGCAGCTTAGCGGGGGGTTTTAGGAATGAGCAGTTCTTC.

The table lists this clonotype with many counts. V usage is TRBV20-1 and J usage is TRBJ2-3, with D perhaps given as TRBD1 or TRBD2 (6 bases each). CDR1 DFQATT and CDR2 SNEGSKA come from the germline V gene (reference sequence). V lost 5 bases, J lost 5 bases, and 11 bases lay in between. The CDR3 is 12 residues long. The DNA for the CDR3 is TGCAGTGCTGGGGGGCGGGTAGATACGCAGTATTTT. As protein: CSAGGRVDTQYF.

This clonotype was counted a few times. The chain uses TRBV20-1 and TRBJ1-2; the match to TRBD1 covers 11 bases. After removal of 6 bases from V and 7 bases from J, the junction contained 13 bases not matched to a gene. The germline gives CDR1 DFQATT, CDR2 SNEGSKA (reference sequence). The CDR3 contains 15 residues. The CDR3 is CSAGMGQGVDSGYTF. DNA for the CDR3: TGCAGTGCCGGAATGGGACAGGGGGTAGATAGTGGCTACACCTTC.

This clonotype was counted many times. The genes are TRBV5-1 and TRBJ2-7; the D gene is possibly TRBD1 (6 bases). Germline CDR1 reads SGHRS; CDR2 reads YFSETQ. This CDR3 spans 13 amino acids. V was clipped by 4 bases and J by 7 bases, with 15 bases between them. CDR3 sequence: CASSIDQTGEQYF. In DNA form, the CDR3 reads TGCGCCAGCAGCATCGATCAAACAGGGGAGCAGTACTTC.

V and J are TRBV3-1 and TRBJ2-2; 8 bases are a match to TRBD2. In germline, CDR1 is LGHDT, CDR2 YNNKEL (reference sequence). V trimming: 3 bases; J trimming: 1 base; junction bases outside the gene matches: 4. There are 16 residues in the CDR3. The CDR3 DNA is TGTGCCAGCAGCCAGAGACTAGCGTGGAACACCGGGGAGCTGTTTTTT. Translating it yields CASSQRLAWNTGELFF.

This clonotype was counted many times. V usage is TRBV14 and J usage is TRBJ2-2; tentatively, D is TRBD1 (5 bases). The germline CDR1 and CDR2 sequences are SGHDN and FVKESK. V dropped 1 base and J dropped 6 bases, with 9 bases sitting between them. This CDR3 contains 14 residues. CDR3 DNA: TGTGCCAGCAGCCAAGCAGGGTACCCCGGGGAGCTGTTTTTT. Protein: CASSQAGYPGELFF.

The chain couples TRBV10-3 to TRBJ1-5, with 11 bases aligning to TRBD1. The length of the CDR3 is 15 residues. V dropped 6 bases and J dropped 7; count of bases not matched to a gene: 8. Looked up from germline, CDR1 is ENHRY and CDR2 is SYGVKD. The CDR3 DNA sequence: TGTGCCATCAGCGCCGGGACAGGGGGTGGGCAGCCCCAGCATTTT. Encoded protein: CAISAGTGGGQPQHF.

This clonotype was counted at least ten times. Germline and junction disagree at one end, which may indicate a read error. This chain links TRBV12-3 or TRBV12-4 with TRBJ2-1; the match to TRBD2 covers 8 bases. This CDR3 has 13 residues. CDR3 DNA: TGTGCCAGCAGTTTAGGCGGGACTAGTAGGGCGCTCTTC. This encodes CASSLGGTSRALF.

This clonotype came up a few times. V and J are TRBV6-5 and TRBJ1-2; the match to TRBD1 covers 8 bases. Germline CDR1 MNHEY, CDR2 SVGAGI. The CDR3 has 15 residues. The trim removed 5 bases at V and 4 bases at J, leaving 9 bases unmatched. CDR3 amino acids: CASSPGQAGVYGYTF. CDR3 coding DNA: TGTGCCAGCAGTCCGGGACAGGCGGGCGTCTATGGCTACACCTTC.

This clonotype was picked up a small number of times. V gene TRBV10-3 combines with J gene TRBJ2-4, with 9 bases identical to TRBD1. The V segment lost 2 bases and the J segment 3 bases; nucleotides outside the gene matches: 5. This CDR3 has 16 residues. The germline V gene encodes CDR1 ENHRY and CDR2 SYGVKD. DNA of the CDR3: TGTGCCATCAGTGAGCCGGGACAGGGTGACAAAAACATTCAGTACTTC. Translation gives CAISEPGQGDKNIQYF.

The gene calls are TRBV4-2 and TRBJ2-7; possibly TRBD1 or TRBD2 for D (5 bases each). Looked up from germline, CDR1 is LGHNA and CDR2 is YNFKEQ. V was cut by 0 bases and J by 9 bases, with 21 bases left in between. The length of the CDR3 is 16 residues. CDR3 nucleotides: TGTGCCAGCAGCCAAGAGGTTCGAGGGACCCCCTTCGGGCAGTACTTC. Its protein is CASSQEVRGTPFGQYF.

This clonotype was counted between two and nine times. The chain combines TRBV7-2 with TRBJ1-2, with D unresolved. The CDR3 totals 13 residues. CDR1 is SGHTA and CDR2 is FQGNSA in the germline V gene. V was shortened by 5 bases and J by 6 bases, with 13 bases between the two germline ends. The CDR3 region is CASSHQVTHGYTF. CDR3 sequence (DNA): TGTGCCAGCAGCCATCAGGTTACTCATGGCTACACCTTC.

This clonotype was counted many times. The chain joins TRBV19 to TRBJ2-5, with 7 bases lining up with TRBD2. The junction had 11 bases not matched to a gene; V was cut back by 5 bases and J by 5 bases. Germline V gives CDR1 LNHDA, CDR2 SQIVND (reference sequence). The CDR3 consists of 15 residues. The CDR3 spells CASSSPAGSNETQYF. The DNA of the CDR3 is TGTGCCAGTAGTTCTCCAGCGGGGTCTAATGAGACCCAGTACTTC.